This T cell receptor (beta chain) emerged from a study of identical twins listed by TCRdb under 2016. About the investigation overall: TCR alpha and beta repertoires from monozygotic twins, unrelated adults of various ages and cord blood were deep-sequenced to test whether fetal clonotypes persist. To rule out contamination, the twin experiments were replicated at different times with different library preparation protocols. The paper as a whole reports these results and caveats: In monozygotic twins, recombination models systematically underestimated out-of-frame TCR alpha sharing, but the models matched the sharing seen between unrelated individuals. Excess twin sharing in beta out-of-frame sequences was weaker because fewer shared sequences lowered the signal-to-noise ratio. Zero-insertion analyses could be partly confounded by invariant T cells such as MAIT and iNKT, though diverse VJ usage argued against such confounding for most clonotypes. Because the same donors could not be followed over many years, the conclusions relied on cross-sectional statistical analysis. Abundant cord blood beta clonotypes had fewer insertions, young adult naive repertoires showed a similar but weaker trend, and memory repertoires showed no such trend. Compared with coincidental sharing between unrelated individuals, an excess of low generation-probability sequences was observed among out-of-frame TCR alpha sequences shared between twins.

Receptors were amplified or captured by 5' RACE. The sequencer was an Illumina HiSeq 2000. Template switching introduced a universal primer binding site; the final cDNA contained a unique molecular identifier, enabling accurate counting of TCR cDNA molecules. Specific primers in the conserved constant-segment region were used to synthesize first-strand cDNA for the TCR alpha and beta chains. To control for contamination, every cDNA library carried two barcodes: a SMART-Mk sample barcode plus Illumina barcodes. Two successive PCR steps introduced TruSeq adapter sequences along with Illumina sample barcodes. TCR alpha and beta cDNA libraries were sequenced on the Illumina HiSeq platform with custom primers. The authors' analysis ran thus. MiGEC was used to process raw reads and extract unique molecular identifiers, and MiXCR was used to find CDR3 positions. For each individual, recombination models were inferred using an EM algorithm with the repgenHMM and IGoR tools. The tcR package in R was used for shared clonotype analysis, with sharing normalized by the product of cloneset sizes. To study raw recombination free of thymic and clonal selection effects, out-of-frame nonproductive sequences were analyzed. In-frame beta chains were kept once TCRdb had trimmed the public reads at Q25 with fastp and called clones with MiXCR. Every entry covers one CDR3 protein and lists the most common genes and DNA from its rows. The authors' filters were not applied to this entry. Within this sample are about 220,000 distinct CDR3 sequences, with 6% to 9% of them counted one time only. The ten top clones hold around 2.1% of the sample.

Every donor in the study was a healthy Caucasian. Three pairs of female monozygotic twins, all aged about 18 to 30 years, were included in the twin cohort. Miltenyi CD45RO+ enrichment and human naive T-cell isolation kits were used to isolate memory (CD45RO+) and naive T cells from PBMC. V and J lose 0 bases and 3 bases, and a span of 3 bases separates them. CDR1 and CDR2 (SGDLS, YYNGEE) derive from the germline V gene. The cysteine opens and the phenylalanine closes a CDR3 of 12 amino acids. Only CDR3 DNA remains: 36 bases, in frame from the first base. This clonotype occurred many times. The antigen it binds to is not known. Per-base qualities were not stored, and no clone one base away is much larger. Separately, the same data were catalogued under a study of yellow fever vaccine responses in identical twins. In that second paper, the authors write: According to the authors, in identical twins the way T cells responded to vaccination appeared partly convergent and partly personalized. Focusing on identical twins, the study followed the T cell clones that responded to the vaccine, and did so with precision.

The source is a woman aged 18-29 years in good health. The specimen sequenced was memory (CD45RO+) T cells sorted from blood. The sample's cell subset or site label, in plain terms: CD45RO+ enriched T cells. This chain joins TRBV9 to TRBJ1-2; too little of a D gene remains to name it. The DNA sequence reads TGTGCCAGCAGCGTAGCTGACTATGGCTACACCTTC. Its translation reads: CASSVADYGYTF.